What follows describes a single T cell receptor beta chain. Its antigen is as yet unknown. cDNA libraries for TCR beta contained unique molecular identifiers. The source material, about 0.9 to 10 million T cells, gave rise to roughly 0.5 million cDNA molecules. Each CDR3 protein gets one entry after TCRdb re-called the PCR reads with MiXCR. The sample has 450,000 to 700,000 distinct CDR3 sequences, about 40% seen once. The V gene lost 0 bases and the J gene lost 3 bases, with 12 bases spanning the gap. This CDR3 has 16 residues. This record belongs to a study of post-analysis software for immune sequencing data. Study outcomes and limitations: Normalized Chao1 diversity was significantly reduced in patients versus controls. TRBV segments more frequent in patients than in controls numbered roughly five and included TRBV5-6, TRBV5-1 and TRBV20-1.

The sequenced sample was blood. This chain uses TRBV12-3 or TRBV12-4 with TRBJ2-1; TRBD2 is a possible D gene (6 bases). The TCR sequence derives from a girl aged 10 to 17 with multiple sclerosis. For the CDR3, the DNA is TGTGCCAGCAGTTTAGCGGCGCTAGCGTTCTACAATGAGCAGTTCTTC. Amino acid sequence: CASSLAALAFYNEQFF.